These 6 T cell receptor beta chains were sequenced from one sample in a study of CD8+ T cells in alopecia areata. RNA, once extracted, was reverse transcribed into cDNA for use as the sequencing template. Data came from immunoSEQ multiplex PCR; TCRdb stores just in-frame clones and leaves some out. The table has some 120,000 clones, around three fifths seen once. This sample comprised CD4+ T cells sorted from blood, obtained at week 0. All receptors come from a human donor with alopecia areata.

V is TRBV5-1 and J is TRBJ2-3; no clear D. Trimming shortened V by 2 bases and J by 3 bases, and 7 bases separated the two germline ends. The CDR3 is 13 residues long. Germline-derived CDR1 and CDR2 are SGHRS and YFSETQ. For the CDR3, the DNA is TGCGCCAGCAGCTTTGATAGAACAGATACGCAGTATTTT. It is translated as CASSFDRTDTQYF. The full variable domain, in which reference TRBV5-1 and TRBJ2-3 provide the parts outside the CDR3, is KAGVTQTPRYLIKTRGQQVTLSCSPISGHRSVSWYQQTPGQGLQFLFEYFSETQRNKGNFPGRFSGRQFSNSRSEMNVSTLELGDSALYLCASSFDRTDTQYFGPGTRLTVL.

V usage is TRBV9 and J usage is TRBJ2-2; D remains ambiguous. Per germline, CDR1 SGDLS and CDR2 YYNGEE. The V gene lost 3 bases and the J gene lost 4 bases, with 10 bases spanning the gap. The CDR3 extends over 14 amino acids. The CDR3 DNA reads TGTGCCAGCAGCGAGAGAACAGCCACCGGGGAGCTGTTTTTT. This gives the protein CASSERTATGELFF.

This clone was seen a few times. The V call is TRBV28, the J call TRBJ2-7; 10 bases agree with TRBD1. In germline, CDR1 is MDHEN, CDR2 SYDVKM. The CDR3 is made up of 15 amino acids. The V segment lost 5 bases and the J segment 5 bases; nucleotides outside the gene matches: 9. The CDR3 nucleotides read TGTGCCAGCAGTACCCCCGGGACAGGGGCCGACGAGCAGTACTTC. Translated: CASSTPGTGADEQYF.

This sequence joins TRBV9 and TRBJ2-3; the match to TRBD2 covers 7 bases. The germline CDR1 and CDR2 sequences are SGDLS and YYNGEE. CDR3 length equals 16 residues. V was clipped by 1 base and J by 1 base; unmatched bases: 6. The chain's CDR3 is CASSVNNLAGTDTQYF. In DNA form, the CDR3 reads TGTGCCAGCAGCGTAAATAATCTAGCGGGCACAGATACGCAGTATTTT. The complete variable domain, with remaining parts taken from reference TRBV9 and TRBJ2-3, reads DSGVTQTPKHLITATGQRVTLRCSPRSGDLSVYWYQQSLDQGLQFLIQYYNGEERAKGNILERFSAQQFPDLHSELNLSSLELGDSALYFCASSVNNLAGTDTQYFGPGTRLTVL.

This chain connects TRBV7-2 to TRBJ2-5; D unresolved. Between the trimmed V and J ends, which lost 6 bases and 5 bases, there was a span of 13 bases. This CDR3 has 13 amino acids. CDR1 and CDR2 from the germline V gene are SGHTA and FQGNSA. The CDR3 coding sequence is TGTGCCAGCAGTCCGGGCATTGGTGAGACCCAGTACTTC. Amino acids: CASSPGIGETQYF.

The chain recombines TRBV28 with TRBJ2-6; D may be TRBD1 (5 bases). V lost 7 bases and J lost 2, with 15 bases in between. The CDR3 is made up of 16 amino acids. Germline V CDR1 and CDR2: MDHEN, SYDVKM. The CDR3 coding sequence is TGTGCCAGCACAGGGATCCAATCCCCTGGGGCCAACGTCCTGACTTTC. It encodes CASTGIQSPGANVLTF. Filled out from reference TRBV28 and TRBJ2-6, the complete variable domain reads DVKVTQSSRYLVKRTGEKVFLECVQDMDHENMFWYRQDPGLGLRLIYFSYDVKMKEKGDIPEGYSVSREKKERFSLILESASTNQTSMYLCASTGIQSPGANVLTFGAGSRLTVL.